This T cell receptor (beta chain) was captured by sequencing in a study of Ad26.COV2.S vaccination and SARS-CoV-2 variants. Whole-study context: Ad26.COV2.S was injected intramuscularly once or twice, 56 days apart. General study findings and limits: In vaccinated individuals, spike-specific CD8+ and CD4+ T cell responses reportedly displayed substantial breadth. Total T cell responses may have been underestimated by the TCR breadth and depth analyses.

Worth noting for this clone: Its antigen is unidentified.

Treatment specified: roughly 20 received Ad26.COV2.S at low or high dose, single or two shots; 5 received placebo; per-sample allocation not given. Samples analyzed were those drawn on day 63 after the first vaccine or placebo injection. Ad26 vector vaccine expressed Wuhan-strain SARS-CoV-2 spike. Sequenced by immunoSEQ multiplex PCR; TCRdb stores in-frame clones only, minus some. Of about 350,000 clones listed, 88% are singletons. The CDR3 is made up of 17 amino acids. The J gene is TRBJ1-5, the V gene TRBV21-1. TRBV21-1 is assigned pseudogene status. Sequencing used peripheral blood, obtained in a trial of Ad26.COV2.S vaccine versus placebo. The origin of this receptor is a person between 18 and 65 years old who received the Ad26.COV2.S COVID-19 vaccine or a placebo. The CDR3 protein is CASSKALFVSLYQPQHF. CDR3 DNA: TGTGCCAGCAGCAAAGCGCTTTTTGTCAGCCTTTATCAGCCCCAGCATTTT.